The 23 T cell receptor beta chains below all came from one sample that was sequenced in a study of shared clonotypes between healthy human individuals (TCRdb year 2020). The method was the immunoSEQ multiplex PCR assay. TCRdb retrieved this table from immuneACCESS and kept in-frame rearrangements only. Not all clones are present; in checked studies, unresolved V genes account for under half, and no reason is known for the remainder. This sample comprises roughly 650,000 clones, about 96% of them detected only once. The biggest ten clones account for about 0.06% of the sample. Source material: naive CD4+ T cells sorted from blood. The cell subset or site tag for this specimen amounts to: CD45RA+ positively selected. Receptors originate from a woman younger than 45 in good health.

This clone was seen only once. The chain couples TRBV28 to TRBJ2-7, with D hard to call. This CDR3 has 13 amino acids. Germline CDR1 is MDHEN and CDR2 is SYDVKM. The V and J ends lost 10 bases and 1 base respectively, with 14 bases between them. The CDR3 protein is CATSVPPSYEQYF. CDR3 nucleotides: TGTGCCACCTCCGTGCCTCCGTCCTACGAGCAGTACTTC.

The rearrangement uses TRBV7-6 and TRBJ2-7; 11 bases are a match to TRBD1. Germline values: CDR1 SGHVS, CDR2 FNYEAQ. With V trimmed by 1 base and J by 3 bases, 5 bases remained unmatched. The length of the CDR3 is 16 residues. The CDR3 DNA is TGTGCCAGCAGCTTAGTGGGGACAGGGGGGAACTACGAGCAGTACTTC. It encodes CASSLVGTGGNYEQYF.

The chain combines TRBV14 with TRBJ2-7; 11 bases are a match to TRBD2. This CDR3 contains 15 residues. The ends lost 0 bases at V and 7 bases at J; junction bases unmatched: 5. Germline lookup yields CDR1 SGHDN and CDR2 FVKESK. The CDR3 nucleotides are TGTGCCAGCAGCCAAGAAACTAGCGGGAGTGGTGAGCAGTACTTC. Protein: CASSQETSGSGEQYF. The full variable domain, completed using reference TRBV14 and TRBJ2-7, is EAGVTQFPSHSVIEKGQTVTLRCDPISGHDNLYWYRRVMGKEIKFLLHFVKESKQDESGMPNNRFLAERTGGTYSTLKVQPAELEDSGVYFCASSQETSGSGEQYFGPGTRLTVT.

The J gene is TRBJ2-7, the V gene TRBV28; D unresolved. Trimming took 6 bases from V and 0 from J, leaving 12 bases between them. Germline CDR1 is MDHEN and CDR2 is SYDVKM. This CDR3 spans 14 amino acids. The CDR3 region has the DNA TGTGCCAGCAGCCCAAGGTCCTACTCCTACGAGCAGTACTTC. Amino acids: CASSPRSYSYEQYF.

This rearrangement joins TRBV28 to TRBJ1-4, with 7 bases aligning to TRBD1. The CDR3 extends over 13 amino acids. Germline-derived CDR1 and CDR2 are MDHEN and SYDVKM. J gave up 4 bases and V 11 bases, and 7 bases lay outside the gene matches. The CDR3, as DNA: TGTGCCTCAGGGGGGACGAATAATGAAAAACTGTTTTTT. It codes for CASGGTNNEKLFF. Together with reference TRBV28 and TRBJ1-4, the CDR3 gives the full variable domain: DVKVTQSSRYLVKRTGEKVFLECVQDMDHENMFWYRQDPGLGLRLIYFSYDVKMKEKGDIPEGYSVSREKKERFSLILESASTNQTSMYLCASGGTNNEKLFFGSGTQLSVL.

This chain joins TRBV5-3 and TRBJ2-7; possibly TRBD2 for D (6 bases). TRBV5-3 is an ORF; its function is uncertain. V was shortened by 6 bases and J by 6 bases, with 16 bases between the two germline ends. The CDR3 is 13 amino acids. The CDR3 nucleotides read TGTGCCAGAATCGAGATGGAGGGACCCGAGCAGTACTTC. Its translation is CARIEMEGPEQYF.

The chain has TRBV21-1 and TRBJ1-2; TRBD1 is the table's D call, not checked against the DNA. TRBV21-1 is a pseudogene. The CDR3 loop spans 15 amino acids. CDR3 nucleotides: TGTGCCAGCAGCAAAGGGGACAGGGGTCACTATGGCTACACCTTC. Protein sequence: CASSKGDRGHYGYTF.

The gene calls are TRBV5-1 and TRBJ2-2; D remains unclear. Germline V gene data show CDR1 as SGHRS and CDR2 as YFSETQ. The CDR3 is made up of 15 amino acids. V lost 5 bases and J lost 0, with 11 bases in between. Here the CDR3 DNA reads TGCGCCAGCAGTGAGACATCCGCGAACACCGGGGAGCTGTTTTTT. Translated, it gives CASSETSANTGELFF. Full variable domain (missing parts from reference TRBV5-1 and TRBJ2-2): KAGVTQTPRYLIKTRGQQVTLSCSPISGHRSVSWYQQTPGQGLQFLFEYFSETQRNKGNFPGRFSGRQFSNSRSEMNVSTLELGDSALYLCASSETSANTGELFFGEGSRLTVL.

Only one count was recorded for this clone. The sample has other DNA sequences that encode this CDR3 too. The chain combines TRBV20-1 with TRBJ2-5; D call uncertain. The CDR3 runs 10 residues. Germline V gives CDR1 DFQATT, CDR2 SNEGSKA (reference sequence). The V end lost 3 bases, the J end lost 5 bases, and 4 bases lay between the germline ends. CDR3 in DNA: TGCAGTGCTAGGCCGGAGACCCAGTACTTC. It codes for CSARPETQYF.

CDR3 residues: CASSLSLEFEQYF. The CDR3, as DNA: TGTGCCAGCAGTTTATCTCTTGAGTTCGAGCAGTACTTC. The J gene is TRBJ2-7, the V gene TRBV27; no clear D gene. V was trimmed by 0 bases and J by 6 bases, leaving 9 bases between them. Germline loops: CDR1 MNHEY, CDR2 SMNVEV (reference sequence). The CDR3 runs 13 residues.

V usage is TRBV5-1 and J usage is TRBJ2-5, with D perhaps given as TRBD1 or TRBD2 (5 bases each). The DNA matches TRBJ2-7 better at its end, which makes the J call doubtful. Germline values: CDR1 SGHRS, CDR2 YFSETQ. This CDR3 comprises 15 residues. The CDR3 DNA follows: TGCGCCAGCAGCCTCGGGACGGGAAGCTCCTACGAGCAGTACTTC. Amino acid sequence: CASSLGTGSSYEQYF.

The rearrangement joins TRBV6-6 to TRBJ1-5; possibly TRBD1 for D (5 bases). V gave up 4 bases and J gave up 7 bases, with 17 bases separating them. Germline V gives CDR1 MNHNY, CDR2 SVGAGI (reference sequence). The CDR3 contains 15 residues. This CDR3 reads CASSLGRVSGQPQHF. CDR3 coding DNA: TGTGCCAGCAGTTTGGGCAGGGTGTCAGGGCAGCCCCAGCATTTT.

The chain combines TRBV27 with TRBJ2-7; 8 positions agree with TRBD1. V gave up 4 bases and J gave up 1 base; unmatched junction bases: 6. Germline V lookup: CDR1 MNHEY, CDR2 SMNVEV (reference sequence). This CDR3 region has 15 residues. This CDR3 is CASSSKTGESYEQYF. The CDR3 nucleotides read TGTGCCAGCAGTTCCAAGACAGGGGAATCCTACGAGCAGTACTTC.

The rearrangement joins TRBV6-6 to TRBJ2-2; D remains ambiguous. Trimming took off 0 bases at V and 7 bases at J, with 3 bases between the two ends. The germline gives CDR1 MNHNY, CDR2 SVGAGI (reference sequence). The CDR3 has 12 amino acids. This chain's CDR3 is CASSYSVGELFF. The CDR3 DNA follows: TGTGCCAGCAGTTACTCGGTCGGGGAGCTGTTTTTT.

The chain recombines TRBV6-1 with TRBJ1-1; 9 positions match TRBD1. The CDR3 extends over 11 amino acids. Germline CDR1 reads MNHNS; CDR2 reads SASEGT. J lost 11 bases, V lost 5 bases, and 3 bases had no gene match. The CDR3 coding sequence is TGTGCCAGCAGTCCACAGGGGGCCGCTTTCTTT. Amino acids: CASSPQGAAFF.

The CDR3 is CASMSTAGTEAFF. The CDR3 DNA sequence: TGCGCCAGCATGTCGACAGCTGGGACTGAAGCTTTCTTT. The V and J genes are TRBV10-1 and TRBJ1-1; D might be TRBD1 (5 bases). The V gene lost 7 bases and the J gene lost 5 bases, with 14 bases spanning the gap. CDR3 size: 13 residues. CDR1 and CDR2 (germline): WNHNN, SYGVQD (reference sequence).

V usage is TRBV28 and J usage is TRBJ1-4, with D unresolved. Trimming pared 8 bases from V and 7 bases from J, leaving 11 bases between. Germline values: CDR1 MDHEN, CDR2 SYDVKM. CDR3 length: 12 residues. The CDR3 DNA sequence: TGTGCCAGCGGCGAATATGCTGAAAAACTGTTTTTT. Protein product: CASGEYAEKLFF.

The genes are TRBV2 and TRBJ2-2; TRBD1 matches at 7 bases. Germline lookup yields CDR1 SNHLY and CDR2 FYNNEI. The CDR3 contains 16 residues. Trimming removed 4 bases from V and 1 base from J; junction bases left unmatched: 6. The CDR3 DNA reads as TGTGCCAGCAGTGGACAGGGAGTGGAGAACACCGGGGAGCTGTTTTTT. It codes for CASSGQGVENTGELFF.

This sequence joins TRBV18 and TRBJ2-1; TRBD1 might be the D (7 bases). The CDR3 contains 15 residues. Germline V gene sequence: CDR1 KGHSH, CDR2 LQKENI. Trimming took 3 bases from V and 7 from J, leaving 16 bases between them. The CDR3 nucleotides read TGTGCCAGCTCACCTTCCGGCCAGGGGGGTAATGAGCAGTTCTTC. This sequence encodes CASSPSGQGGNEQFF.

The V and J genes are TRBV7-9 and TRBJ2-3; no firm D call. CDR1 SEHNR and CDR2 FQNEAQ come from the germline V gene (reference sequence). Trimming shortened V by 7 bases and J by 3 bases, and 11 bases separated the two germline ends. This CDR3 has 13 amino acids. The CDR3: CASTDVATDTQYF. The DNA of the CDR3 is TGTGCCAGCACGGACGTCGCGACAGATACGCAGTATTTT.

This sequence joins TRBV28 and TRBJ2-7; TRBD2 matches 12 bases. CDR1 is MDHEN, CDR2 SYDVKM, per germline. With 3 bases clipped from V and 2 bases from J, the junction kept 8 bases outside the gene matches. The CDR3 is made up of 17 amino acids. The CDR3 DNA is TGTGCCAGCAGTTTGTCTAGCGGGAGGGTTTATCCCTACGAGCAGTACTTC. Protein: CASSLSSGRVYPYEQYF.

The chain carries TRBV28 and TRBJ2-3; D remains ambiguous. This CDR3 is 15 amino acids long. Trimming took 11 bases from V and 6 from J, leaving 24 bases between them. Germline CDR1 MDHEN, CDR2 SYDVKM. CDR3 loop: CAYSTGLGYQDTQYF. The CDR3 bases are TGTGCCTATTCAACTGGGCTGGGCTATCAGGATACGCAGTATTTT.

The chain joins TRBV4-2 to TRBJ1-1; TRBD1 might be the D (6 bases). The CDR3 extends over 16 amino acids. In germline, CDR1 is LGHNA, CDR2 YNFKEQ. Trimming took 0 bases from V and 3 from J, leaving 14 bases between them. CDR3 protein: CASSQEITGPDTEAFF. In DNA, the CDR3 is TGTGCCAGCAGCCAAGAAATAACAGGGCCTGACACTGAAGCTTTCTTT.